The 20 T cell receptor beta chains below come from one sample, sequenced in a study of shared clonotypes between healthy human individuals. The data were produced by immunoSEQ multiplex PCR, yet TCRdb's version contains in-frame clones alone and is incomplete. The data contain 950,000 to 1,300,000 clones, around 74% of them singletons. Sequencing was done on a sample of memory CD4+ T cells sorted from blood. Sample subset: CD45RA-negative fraction. These receptors originate from a man between 18 and 35 years old in good health.

CDR3 in amino acids: CATQGLQGFYYGYTF. In DNA, the CDR3 is TGTGCCACCCAGGGACTTCAGGGGTTTTACTATGGCTACACCTTC. The V gene is TRBV28, the J gene TRBJ1-2; perhaps TRBD1 as D (6 bases). The CDR3 has 15 amino acids. Germline V lookup: CDR1 MDHEN, CDR2 SYDVKM. Trimming removed 10 bases from V and 3 bases from J, with 21 bases in between.

CDR3 nucleotides: TGTGCCAGCAGCTTAGGCCCGCAGGCGTTAACGGTTGGCGAGCAGTACTTC. Translated: CASSLGPQALTVGEQYF. The chain carries TRBV7-8 and TRBJ2-7; D gene uncertain. Germline values: CDR1 SGHVS, CDR2 FQNEAQ. The CDR3 spans 17 residues. V shed 1 base and J shed 6 bases, with 22 bases lying between them. The full variable domain, its missing parts supplied by reference TRBV7-8 and TRBJ2-7, is GAGVSQSPRYKVAKRGQDVALRCDPISGHVSLFWYQQALGQGPEFLTYFQNEAQLDKSGLPSDRFFAERPEGSVSTLKIQRTQQEDSAVYLCASSLGPQALTVGEQYFGPGTRLTVT.

The genes are TRBV15 and TRBJ2-7; 9 bases are a match to TRBD1. CDR3 length: 16 amino acids. Germline-derived CDR1 and CDR2 are LNHNV and YYDKDF (reference sequence). Trimming removed 4 bases from V and 9 bases from J; junction bases left unmatched: 16. In DNA form, the CDR3 reads TGTGCCACCAGCACCTCCCCGGGACAGGGAATTATAGGGCAGTACTTC. Protein: CATSTSPGQGIIGQYF.

CDR3 in amino acids: CASRVIRDPRRMWAYEQYF. The DNA of the CDR3 is TGTGCCAGCAGGGTCATTCGGGATCCCCGCCGAATGTGGGCCTACGAGCAGTACTTC. The V gene is TRBV27, the J gene TRBJ2-7, with D possibly matching TRBD2 (5 bases). Trimming took off 6 bases at V and 2 bases at J, with 29 bases between the two ends. The germline V gene encodes CDR1 MNHEY and CDR2 SMNVEV (reference sequence). The length of the CDR3 is 19 residues.

This clone was observed a handful of times. The same CDR3 also results from other DNA sequences found in this sample. The genes are TRBV5-1 and TRBJ2-3, with a possible D match to TRBD2 (6 bases). The V end was cut by 7 bases, the J end by 2 bases, with 11 bases between. Germline loops: CDR1 SGHRS, CDR2 YFSETQ. The CDR3 loop spans 13 amino acids. The CDR3 region has the DNA TGCGCCAGCTCGGGCGGGGACACAGATACGCAGTATTTT. Its protein product is CASSGGDTDTQYF.

This sequence joins TRBV2 and TRBJ1-2, with 8 bases aligning to TRBD1. The trim removed 6 bases at V and 8 bases at J, leaving 11 bases unmatched. The CDR3 is 14 amino acids. CDR1 and CDR2 (germline): SNHLY, FYNNEI. The CDR3 here is CASRAGTGGSGYTF. The CDR3 coding sequence is TGTGCCAGCAGGGCCGGGACAGGCGGCAGCGGCTACACCTTC.

Note on this clone: This CDR3 is also generated by other DNA sequences in the sample. This chain links TRBV5-1 with TRBJ1-3, with D possibly matching TRBD1 (5 bases). CDR3 length: 14 residues. Germline V lookup: CDR1 SGHRS, CDR2 YFSETQ. Trimming took off 3 bases at V and 1 base at J, with 8 bases between the two ends. CDR3 loop: CASSSEGSGNTIYF. As DNA, the CDR3 is TGCGCCAGCAGCTCAGAGGGGTCTGGAAACACCATATATTTT.

The J gene is TRBJ1-2, the V gene TRBV29-1; TRBD1 might be the D (6 bases). The CDR3 loop spans 12 amino acids. The V end lost 6 bases, the J end lost 4 bases, and 12 bases lay between the germline ends. CDR1 and CDR2 from the germline V gene are SQVTM and ANQGSEA. This chain's CDR3 is CSVLKDSYGYTF. The CDR3 region has the DNA TGCAGCGTACTAAAGGACAGCTATGGCTACACCTTC.

The genes are TRBV4-3 and TRBJ2-1, with D perhaps matching TRBD1 or TRBD2 (5 bases each). V was trimmed by 0 bases and J by 9 bases, leaving 15 bases between them. The CDR3 is 15 amino acids. Germline V CDR1 and CDR2: LGHNA, YSLEER. The CDR3, as DNA: TGCGCCAGCAGCCAAGATCCCGGGACCGCCCGTGAGCAGTTCTTC. Amino acids: CASSQDPGTAREQFF.

This chain uses TRBV9 with TRBJ2-3; 9 bases are a match to TRBD2. Per germline, CDR1 SGDLS and CDR2 YYNGEE. The ends lost 3 bases at V and 3 bases at J; junction bases unmatched: 8. The CDR3 is 16 amino acids. CDR3 in DNA: TGTGCCAGCAGCGAGGACAGCGGGGGGCCGACAGATACGCAGTATTTT. Encoded protein: CASSEDSGGPTDTQYF.

The chain couples TRBV30 to TRBJ2-6, with D maybe TRBD1 (5 bases). Trimming took off 2 bases at V and 0 bases at J, with 8 bases between the two ends. The V gene's germline CDR1 is GTSNPN and CDR2 SVGIG (reference sequence). The CDR3 contains 15 residues. The CDR3 is CAWSRDSSGANVLTF. The CDR3, as DNA: TGTGCCTGGAGTCGCGACAGCTCTGGGGCCAACGTCCTGACTTTC.

The chain uses TRBV18 and TRBJ1-3; D is ambiguous. The germline V gene encodes CDR1 KGHSH and CDR2 LQKENI. The CDR3 is made up of 14 amino acids. Trimming shortened V by 4 bases and J by 7 bases, and 14 bases separated the two germline ends. This chain's CDR3 is CASSLWVSENTIYF. The CDR3 nucleotides are TGTGCCAGCTCACTGTGGGTCTCTGAGAACACCATATATTTT.

This chain links TRBV23-1 with TRBJ2-5, with D possibly being TRBD1 (5 bases). TRBV23-1 is an open reading frame whose function is uncertain. The ends were cut back, 6 bases at V and 1 base at J, with 12 bases in the middle. This CDR3 is 14 amino acids long. DNA for the CDR3: TGCGCCAGCAGGCTGACAGACCCCCAAGAGACCCAGTACTTC. It yields the protein CASRLTDPQETQYF.

The chain uses TRBV30 and TRBJ2-6; 7 nucleotides line up with TRBD2. This CDR3 spans 17 amino acids. Trimming removed 2 bases from V and 0 bases from J; junction bases left unmatched: 7. CDR1 and CDR2 (germline): GTSNPN, SVGIG (reference sequence). The CDR3 loop reads CAWSKGSGYSGANVLTF. As DNA, the CDR3 is TGTGCCTGGAGTAAAGGTAGCGGGTACTCTGGGGCCAACGTCCTGACTTTC.

This chain uses TRBV30 with TRBJ1-5; tentatively, D is TRBD1 (6 bases). V gave up 1 base and J gave up 3 bases, with 19 bases separating them. The CDR3 has 17 residues. CDR1 is GTSNPN and CDR2 is SVGIG in the germline V gene (reference sequence). The CDR3 DNA reads TGTGCCTGGAGTGCGCGCCGGGGGGGCGAGGTCAATCAGCCCCAGCATTTT. Translating gives CAWSARRGGEVNQPQHF.

The chain recombines TRBV7-2 with TRBJ1-6; 7 bases map to TRBD1. This CDR3 spans 15 amino acids. V dropped 4 bases and J dropped 9; count of bases not matched to a gene: 9. Germline V gene data show CDR1 as SGHTA and CDR2 as FQGNSA. CDR3 sequence (DNA): TGTGCCAGCAGCTCGGGACAGTCCTTGAGTTCACCCCTCCACTTT. Translation: CASSSGQSLSSPLHF.

The V call is TRBV19, the J call TRBJ1-2, with D possibly being TRBD1 (5 bases). From germline, CDR1 is LNHDA and CDR2 SQIVND (reference sequence). The CDR3 sequence is 16 residues long. V was shortened by 9 bases and J by 3 bases, with 23 bases between the two germline ends. The CDR3 sequence is CASTPTGASAYYGYTF. The CDR3 nucleotides read TGTGCCAGCACTCCAACCGGGGCCTCCGCCTACTATGGCTACACCTTC.

As regards this clone: The sample has other DNA sequences that encode this CDR3 too. The chain is built from TRBV5-1 and TRBJ1-2; D possibly corresponds to TRBD1 (5 bases). Trimming removed 2 bases at V and 0 bases at J, with 8 bases between. CDR3 size: 14 residues. Germline V gene sequence: CDR1 SGHRS, CDR2 YFSETQ. Written as DNA, the CDR3 is TGCGCCAGCAGCTTCGGGGGAACTAACTATGGCTACACCTTC. This sequence encodes CASSFGGTNYGYTF.

The chain uses TRBV27 and TRBJ1-1; D is uncertain. The length of the CDR3 is 15 residues. The ends were cut back, 5 bases at V and 5 bases at J, with 18 bases in the middle. Germline V CDR1 and CDR2: MNHEY, SMNVEV (reference sequence). For the CDR3, the DNA is TGTGCCAGCAGTCCCGCGGAGTTAGGGAGGACTGAAGCTTTCTTT. It specifies CASSPAELGRTEAFF.

The DNA of the CDR3 is TGTGCCAGCAGCTCCCCTCCAAAAGCTAACTATGGCTACACCTTC. Amino acid sequence: CASSSPPKANYGYTF. The chain recombines TRBV28 with TRBJ1-2; D call uncertain. The CDR3 contains 15 residues. CDR1 is MDHEN, CDR2 SYDVKM, per germline. The V and J ends lost 6 bases and 0 bases respectively, with 14 bases between them.